Below, one T cell receptor (beta chain) is given with its context. The CDR3 is made up of 11 amino acids. Germline values: CDR1 SQVTM, CDR2 ANQGSEA. V was clipped by 4 bases and J by 5 bases, with 6 bases between them. The source of the sample is a study of human T cells and chemical hapten exposure. Whole-study context: The patients, most of them female, presented with alopecia areata, totalis or universalis.

TCRdb fed the RACE reads into MiXCR, producing one record per CDR3 protein. The table has approximately 82,000 distinct CDR3 sequences, over 9.5% seen once. Time point meaning: patch test 1, 2 weeks after DPC sensitization. Treatment of the sample: therapeutic diphenylcyclopropenone sensitization with weekly scalp DPC. The starting material was whole blood, obtained in connection with sensitization to the hapten diphenylcyclopropenone (DPC). The rearrangement joins TRBV29-1 to TRBJ1-5, with D unclear. The source of this sequence is a man aged 40-55 years with alopecia areata. Some clones in this sample may be carry-over from other donors' samples. CDR3 DNA: TGCAGCGTTGGCGGGGATCAGCCCCAGCATTTT. Its translation: CSVGGDQPQHF.